Listed below are T cell receptor beta chains from one sample, sequenced in a study of T cells in Graves' hyperthyroidism and ophthalmopathy. TCRdb reprocessed the multiplex PCR reads with MiXCR, giving one entry per CDR3 protein. The sample has 90,000 to 120,000 distinct CDR3 sequences, approximately 15% seen once; the top ten hold around 42%. Specimen: blood. The receptor set was obtained from a woman in her fifties or sixties with Graves' hyperthyroidism. The CDR3 runs from the conserved cysteine through the conserved F or W.

V gene | CDR3 protein
TRBV5-1 | CASRPPGLAGGTDTQYF
TRBV10-2 | CASSSREGWELFF
TRBV12-3/TRBV12-4 | CASSSAAGSLAEAFF
TRBV2 | CASSDAENTEAFF
TRBV7-2 | CASSQGQGNEKLFF
TRBV15 | CATSNIAGGPLETQYF
TRBV7-2 | CASRPLGLAGGPEEQYF
TRBV6-1 | CASRHTSGGSYEQYF
TRBV20-1 | CSAPPGGGEYF
TRBV3-1 | CASSLGTVSSYEQYF
TRBV6-1 | CASSEWGNGELFF
TRBV28 | CASSFSLGLAGGPLNEQFF
TRBV20-1 | CSARILGRGPSYSNQPQHF
TRBV20-1 | CSARGTRGRVNEQFF
TRBV2 | CASSLPLRLRPEAFF
TRBV12-5 | CASGGGSNEQFF
TRBV19 | CASSTTGGRTDTQYF
TRBV28 | CASSLLWNQETQYF
TRBV6-1 | CASSESQDQPQHF
TRBV25-1 | CASSTPSGSQTQLSVTNEKLFF
TRBV6-1 | CASSERSYGYTF
TRBV7-9 | CASSQLAGVTGELFF
TRBV18 | CASSPRQGTWQETQYF
TRBV28 | CASSLTSAQETQYF
TRBV29-1 | CSWRGTYNEQFF
TRBV7-9 | CASSSGLVGNEQFF
TRBV11-2 | CASNRGANTGELFF
TRBV20-1 | CSVPTGGENEQYF
TRBV10-1 | CASSVGQESREQYF
TRBV9 | CASSVARATDTQYF
TRBV28 | CASRSRTSGRREQYF
TRBV7-9 | CASSLAPLRVQETQYF
TRBV20-1 | CRGTSRAGYNEQFF
TRBV12-3/TRBV12-4 | CASSRTETTGELFF
TRBV7-8 | CASSLVGGHPMKETQYF
TRBV20-1 | CSARILAVNTEAFF
TRBV12-3/TRBV12-4 | CASSLWTNEAFF
TRBV3-1 | CASSERTGAGYGYTF
TRBV11-2 | CASSPGLSGRWNIQYF
TRBV6-1 | CASSEVLGYEQYF
TRBV29-1 | CSVGTSGIWNEQFF
TRBV28 | CASRPPRRDYLETQYF
TRBV29-1 | CSVDEDTNTDTQYF
TRBV7-2 | CASSLGWNYGYTF
TRBV6-5 | CASSYAGDSYNEQFF
TRBV19 | CASSMLGLDTDTQYF
TRBV5-1 | CASSLDSDNYGYTF
TRBV18 | CASSGAGHETQYF
TRBV29-1 | CSVDWEVEGYTF
TRBV9 | CASSVVPAETQYF
TRBV27 | CASSFRPENTEAFF
TRBV6-2/TRBV6-3 | CASSRAWLAGGDEQFF
TRBV6-2/TRBV6-3 | CASSSSGFQETQYF
TRBV2 | CASSERGAETQYF